This T cell receptor (beta chain) was retrieved from a study of blood T cell repertoires in COVID-19. About the research overall: Some COVID-19 samples were acute and others convalescent; all came from the United States, Italy and Spain.

The table came from immunoSEQ multiplex PCR; TCRdb's copy has only in-frame clones and leaves some out. Altogether about 270,000 clones are present, around 93% being singletons, with the ten largest covering around 2.8%. Germline V lookup: CDR1 KGHDR, CDR2 SFDVKD. The CDR3 length is 17 residues. The V and J ends lost 2 bases and 3 bases, in that order; junction bases with no gene match: 8. The chain uses TRBV24-1 and TRBJ2-2, with 7 nucleotides matching TRBD1. The clonotype comes from a man aged 35-49 years who had been exposed to COVID-19. The sequenced sample consisted of PBMCs or T cells enriched from blood (not recorded which). Here the CDR3 DNA reads TGTGCCACCAGTGATTCGGCATGGGACAGCGACACCGGGGAGCTGTTTTTT. Its translation is CATSDSAWDSDTGELFF.